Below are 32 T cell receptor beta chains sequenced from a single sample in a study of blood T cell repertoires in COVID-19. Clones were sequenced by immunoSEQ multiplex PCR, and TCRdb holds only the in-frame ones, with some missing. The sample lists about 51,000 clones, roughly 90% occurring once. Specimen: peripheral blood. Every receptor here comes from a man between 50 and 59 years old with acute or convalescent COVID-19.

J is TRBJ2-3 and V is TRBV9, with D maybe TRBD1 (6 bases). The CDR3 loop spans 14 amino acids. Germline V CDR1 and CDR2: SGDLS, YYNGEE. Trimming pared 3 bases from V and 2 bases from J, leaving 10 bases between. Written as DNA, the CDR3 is TGTGCCAGCAGCGCCCGACAGGCCACAGATACGCAGTATTTT. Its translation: CASSARQATDTQYF.

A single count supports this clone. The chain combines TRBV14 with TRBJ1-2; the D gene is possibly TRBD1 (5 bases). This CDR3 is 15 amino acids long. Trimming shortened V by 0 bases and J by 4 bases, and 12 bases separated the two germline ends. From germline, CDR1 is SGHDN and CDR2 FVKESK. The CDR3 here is CASSQDMQGGYGYTF. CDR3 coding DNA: TGTGCCAGCAGCCAAGATATGCAGGGAGGCTATGGCTACACCTTC.

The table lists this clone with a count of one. CDR3 sequence (DNA): TGTGCCACTGAACTAGCGGGGGACAATGAGCAGTTCTTC. This gives the protein CATELAGDNEQFF. The rearrangement links TRBV24-1 to TRBJ2-1, with TRBD2 matching 11 bases. Germline V CDR1 and CDR2: KGHDR, SFDVKD. CDR3 size: 13 residues. J lost 5 bases, V lost 10 bases, and 3 bases had no gene match.

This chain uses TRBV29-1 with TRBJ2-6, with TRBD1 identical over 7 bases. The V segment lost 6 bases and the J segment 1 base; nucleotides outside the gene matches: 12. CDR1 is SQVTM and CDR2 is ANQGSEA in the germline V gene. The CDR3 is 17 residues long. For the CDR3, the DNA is TGCAGCGTCCAGTACCGGGACAGCTTATCTGGGGCCAACGTCCTGACTTTC. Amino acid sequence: CSVQYRDSLSGANVLTF.

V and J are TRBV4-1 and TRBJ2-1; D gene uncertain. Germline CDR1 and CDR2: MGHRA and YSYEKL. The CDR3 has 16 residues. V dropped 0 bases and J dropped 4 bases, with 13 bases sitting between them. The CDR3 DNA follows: TGCGCCAGCAGCCAAGATGGAGCTTCCCCGTACAATGAGCAGTTCTTC. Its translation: CASSQDGASPYNEQFF.

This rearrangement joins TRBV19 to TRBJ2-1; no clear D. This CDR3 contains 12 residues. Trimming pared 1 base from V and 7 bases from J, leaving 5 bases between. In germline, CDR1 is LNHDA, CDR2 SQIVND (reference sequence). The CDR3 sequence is CASSIALNEQFF. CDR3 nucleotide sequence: TGTGCCAGTAGTATAGCCCTAAATGAGCAGTTCTTC.

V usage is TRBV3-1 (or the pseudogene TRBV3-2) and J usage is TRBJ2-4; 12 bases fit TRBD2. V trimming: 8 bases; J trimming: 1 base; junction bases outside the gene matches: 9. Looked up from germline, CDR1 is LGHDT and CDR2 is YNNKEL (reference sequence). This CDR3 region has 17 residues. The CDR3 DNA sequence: TGTGCCAGCGGCCCTAGCGGGGGGGCCGGGGCCAAAAACATTCAGTACTTC. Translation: CASGPSGGAGAKNIQYF.

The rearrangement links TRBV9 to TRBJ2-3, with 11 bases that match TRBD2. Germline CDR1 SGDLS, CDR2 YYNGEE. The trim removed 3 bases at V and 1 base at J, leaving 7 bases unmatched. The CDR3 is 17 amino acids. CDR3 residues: CASSGKGGLAGTDTQYF. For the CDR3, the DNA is TGTGCCAGCAGCGGGAAGGGGGGACTAGCGGGCACAGATACGCAGTATTTT. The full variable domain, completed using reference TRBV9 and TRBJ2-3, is DSGVTQTPKHLITATGQRVTLRCSPRSGDLSVYWYQQSLDQGLQFLIQYYNGEERAKGNILERFSAQQFPDLHSELNLSSLELGDSALYFCASSGKGGLAGTDTQYFGPGTRLTVL.

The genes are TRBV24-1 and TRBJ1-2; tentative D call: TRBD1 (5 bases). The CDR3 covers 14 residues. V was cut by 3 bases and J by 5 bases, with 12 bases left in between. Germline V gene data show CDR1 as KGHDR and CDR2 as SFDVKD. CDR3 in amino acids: CATSDPRRVYGYTF. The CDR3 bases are TGTGCCACCAGTGATCCGCGCAGGGTTTATGGCTACACCTTC.

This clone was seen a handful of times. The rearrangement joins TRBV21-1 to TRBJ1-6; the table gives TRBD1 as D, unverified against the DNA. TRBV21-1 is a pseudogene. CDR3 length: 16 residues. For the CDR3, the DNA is TGTGCCAGCAGCAAAGTATCAGACAGGGCGAATTCACCCCTCCACTTT. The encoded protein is CASSKVSDRANSPLHF.

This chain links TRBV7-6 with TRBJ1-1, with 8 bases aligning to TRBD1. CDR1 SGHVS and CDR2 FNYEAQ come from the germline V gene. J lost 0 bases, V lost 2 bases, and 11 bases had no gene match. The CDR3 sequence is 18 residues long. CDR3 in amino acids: CASSLTAPGQDMNTEAFF. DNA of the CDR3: TGTGCCAGCAGCTTAACGGCGCCGGGACAGGACATGAACACTGAAGCTTTCTTT.

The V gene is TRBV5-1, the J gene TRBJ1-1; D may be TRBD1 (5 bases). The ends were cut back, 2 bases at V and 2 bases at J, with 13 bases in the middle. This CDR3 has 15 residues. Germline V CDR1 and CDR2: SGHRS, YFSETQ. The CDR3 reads CASSFQGVPNTEAFF. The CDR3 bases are TGCGCCAGCAGCTTCCAGGGTGTGCCCAACACTGAAGCTTTCTTT.

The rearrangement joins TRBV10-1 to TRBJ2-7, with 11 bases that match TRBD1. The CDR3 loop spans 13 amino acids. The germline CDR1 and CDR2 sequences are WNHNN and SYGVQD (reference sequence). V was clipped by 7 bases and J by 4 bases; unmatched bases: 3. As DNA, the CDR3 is TGCGCCAGCAAGGACAGGGGGCGATACGAGCAGTACTTC. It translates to CASKDRGRYEQYF.

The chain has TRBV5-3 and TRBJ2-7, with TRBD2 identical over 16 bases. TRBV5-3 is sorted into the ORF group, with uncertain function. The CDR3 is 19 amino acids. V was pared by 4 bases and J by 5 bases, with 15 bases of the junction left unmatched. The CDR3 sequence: CARSPKGTSGGAAPHEQYF. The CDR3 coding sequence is TGTGCCAGAAGCCCCAAAGGGACTAGCGGGGGGGCCGCCCCTCACGAGCAGTACTTC.

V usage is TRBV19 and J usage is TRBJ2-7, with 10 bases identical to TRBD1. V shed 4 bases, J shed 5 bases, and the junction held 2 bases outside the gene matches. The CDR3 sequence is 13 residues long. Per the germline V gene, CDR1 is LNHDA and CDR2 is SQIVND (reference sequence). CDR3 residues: CASSRQGAHEQYF. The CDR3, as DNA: TGTGCCAGTAGTAGACAGGGGGCCCACGAGCAGTACTTC.

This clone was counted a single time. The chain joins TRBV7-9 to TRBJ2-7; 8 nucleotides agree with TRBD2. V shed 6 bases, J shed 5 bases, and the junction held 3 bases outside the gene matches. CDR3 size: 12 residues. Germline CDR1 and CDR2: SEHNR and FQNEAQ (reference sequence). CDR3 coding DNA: TGTGCCAGCAGTCGGGGGGGCGACGAGCAGTACTTC. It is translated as CASSRGGDEQYF. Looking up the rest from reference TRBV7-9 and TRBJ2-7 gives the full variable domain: DTGVSQNPRHKITKRGQNVTFRCDPISEHNRLYWYRQTLGQGPEFLTYFQNEAQLEKSRLLSDRFSAERPKGSFSTLEIQRTEQGDSAMYLCASSRGGDEQYFGPGTRLTVT.

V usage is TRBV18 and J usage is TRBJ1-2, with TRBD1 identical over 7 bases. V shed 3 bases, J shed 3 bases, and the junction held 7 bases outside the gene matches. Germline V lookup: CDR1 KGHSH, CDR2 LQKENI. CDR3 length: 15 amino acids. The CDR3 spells CASSPKRQGDYGYTF. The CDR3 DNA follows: TGTGCCAGCTCACCGAAGCGACAGGGCGACTATGGCTACACCTTC.

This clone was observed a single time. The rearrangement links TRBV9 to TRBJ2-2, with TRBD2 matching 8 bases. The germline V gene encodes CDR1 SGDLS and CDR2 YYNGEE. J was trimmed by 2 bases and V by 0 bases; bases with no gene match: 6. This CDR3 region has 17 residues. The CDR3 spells CASSVAGGEVNTGELFF. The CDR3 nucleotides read TGTGCCAGCAGCGTAGCGGGAGGGGAAGTCAACACCGGGGAGCTGTTTTTT.

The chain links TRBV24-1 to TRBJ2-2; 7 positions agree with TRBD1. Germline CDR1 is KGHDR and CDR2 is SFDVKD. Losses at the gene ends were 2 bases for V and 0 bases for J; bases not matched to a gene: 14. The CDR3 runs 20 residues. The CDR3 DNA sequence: TGTGCCACCAGTGATTCCCGAATCCGGGACAGATCCGCGAACACCGGGGAGCTGTTTTTT. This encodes CATSDSRIRDRSANTGELFF.

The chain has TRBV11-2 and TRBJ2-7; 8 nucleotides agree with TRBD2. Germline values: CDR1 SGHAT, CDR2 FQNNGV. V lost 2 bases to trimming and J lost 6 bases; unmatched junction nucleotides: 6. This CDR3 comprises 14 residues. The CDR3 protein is CASSLRAGEVEQYF. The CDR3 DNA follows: TGTGCCAGCAGCTTAAGAGCGGGGGAAGTCGAGCAGTACTTC.

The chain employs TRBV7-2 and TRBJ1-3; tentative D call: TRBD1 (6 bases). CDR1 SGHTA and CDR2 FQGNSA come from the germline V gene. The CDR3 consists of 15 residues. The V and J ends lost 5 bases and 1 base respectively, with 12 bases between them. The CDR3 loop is CASSPTTGSGNTIYF. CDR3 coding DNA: TGTGCCAGCAGCCCCACCACAGGGTCTGGAAACACCATATATTTT.

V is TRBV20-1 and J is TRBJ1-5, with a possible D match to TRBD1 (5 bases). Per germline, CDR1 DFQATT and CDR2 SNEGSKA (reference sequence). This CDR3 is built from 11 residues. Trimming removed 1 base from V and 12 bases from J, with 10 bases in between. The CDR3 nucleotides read TGCAGTGCTAGAGGGGGGGTCTACCAGCATTTT. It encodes CSARGGVYQHF.

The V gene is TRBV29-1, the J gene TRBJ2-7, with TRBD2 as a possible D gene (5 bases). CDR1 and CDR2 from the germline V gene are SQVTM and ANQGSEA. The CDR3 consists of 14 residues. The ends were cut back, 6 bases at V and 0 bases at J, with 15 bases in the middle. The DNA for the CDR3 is TGCAGCGTAACGGAGAGGGTAAGCTCCTACGAGCAGTACTTC. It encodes CSVTERVSSYEQYF.

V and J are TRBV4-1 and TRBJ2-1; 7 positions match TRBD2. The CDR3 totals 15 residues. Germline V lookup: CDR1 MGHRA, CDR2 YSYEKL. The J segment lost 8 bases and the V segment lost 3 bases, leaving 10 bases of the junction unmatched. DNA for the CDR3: TGCGCCAGCAGCCACCGGGGGGAATATATAGATGAGCAGTTCTTC. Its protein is CASSHRGEYIDEQFF.

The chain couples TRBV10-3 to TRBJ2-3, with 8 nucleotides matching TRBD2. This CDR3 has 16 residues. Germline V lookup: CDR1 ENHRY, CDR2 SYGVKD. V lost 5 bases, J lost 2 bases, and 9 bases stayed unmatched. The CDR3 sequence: CAISQKGGGYTDTQYF. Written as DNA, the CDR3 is TGTGCCATCAGTCAAAAGGGCGGGGGGTACACAGATACGCAGTATTTT.

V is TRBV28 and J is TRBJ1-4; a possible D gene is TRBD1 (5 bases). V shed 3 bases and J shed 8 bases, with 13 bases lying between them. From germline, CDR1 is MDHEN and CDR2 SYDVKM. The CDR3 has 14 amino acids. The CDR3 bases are TGTGCCAGCAGTTTCCGGCAGGGTAGAGAAAAACTGTTTTTT. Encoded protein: CASSFRQGREKLFF.

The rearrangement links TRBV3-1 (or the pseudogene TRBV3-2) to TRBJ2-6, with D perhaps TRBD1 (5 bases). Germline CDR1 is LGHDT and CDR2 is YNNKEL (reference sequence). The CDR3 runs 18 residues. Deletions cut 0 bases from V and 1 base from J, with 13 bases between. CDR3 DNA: TGTGCCAGCAGCCAAGATCCAGGGTTGATTTCTGGGGCCAACGTCCTGACTTTC. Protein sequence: CASSQDPGLISGANVLTF.

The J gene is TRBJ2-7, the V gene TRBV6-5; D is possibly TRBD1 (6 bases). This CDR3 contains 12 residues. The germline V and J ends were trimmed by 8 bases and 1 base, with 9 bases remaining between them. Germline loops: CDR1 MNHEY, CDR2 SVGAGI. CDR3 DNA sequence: TGTGCCAGCGGACAGACATCCTACGAGCAGTACTTC. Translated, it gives CASGQTSYEQYF.

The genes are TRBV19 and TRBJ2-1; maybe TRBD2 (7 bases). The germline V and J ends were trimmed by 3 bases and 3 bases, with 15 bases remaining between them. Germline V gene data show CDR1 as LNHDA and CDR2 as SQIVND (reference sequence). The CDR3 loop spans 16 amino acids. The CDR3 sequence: CASSIVGGGIYNEQFF. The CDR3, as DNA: TGTGCCAGTAGTATTGTGGGGGGGGGCATCTACAATGAGCAGTTCTTC.

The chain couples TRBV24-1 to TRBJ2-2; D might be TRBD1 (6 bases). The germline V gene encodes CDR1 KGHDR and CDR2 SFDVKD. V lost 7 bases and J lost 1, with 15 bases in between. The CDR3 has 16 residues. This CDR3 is CATRPSGTRNTGELFF. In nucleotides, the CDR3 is TGTGCCACCAGACCATCCGGGACACGGAACACCGGGGAGCTGTTTTTT.

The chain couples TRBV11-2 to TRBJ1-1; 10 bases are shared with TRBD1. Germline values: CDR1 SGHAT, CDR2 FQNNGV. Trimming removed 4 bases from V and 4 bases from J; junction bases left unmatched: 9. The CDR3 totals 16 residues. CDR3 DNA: TGTGCCAGCAGCTCCACGATAGGACAGGGGGGCACTGAAGCTTTCTTT. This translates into CASSSTIGQGGTEAFF.

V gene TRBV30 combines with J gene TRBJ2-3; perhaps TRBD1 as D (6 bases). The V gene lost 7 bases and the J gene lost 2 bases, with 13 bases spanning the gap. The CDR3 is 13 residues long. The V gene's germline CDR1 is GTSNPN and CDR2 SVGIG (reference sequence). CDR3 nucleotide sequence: TGTGCCTACCGGACAGTAGCCACAGATACGCAGTATTTT. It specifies CAYRTVATDTQYF.